This T cell receptor (beta chain) is drawn from a study of T cell responses to AZD1222 COVID-19 vaccine. Study results and caveats: Unmutated variant regions are reportedly the target of nearly half of TCRs that are spike-specific. CD4 TCRs linked to vaccination spanned spike, dominating at 160-218 and 743-854.

Some clones are missing from TCRdb's copy, which holds only in-frame ones; the method was immunoSEQ multiplex PCR. Of about 120,000 clones in the sample, around 90% were seen once. On this clone itself: Its antigen remains unknown.

CDR3 length equals 15 residues. The ends were cut back, 0 bases at V and 5 bases at J, with 10 bases in the middle. Germline CDR1 SGHAT, CDR2 FQDESV (reference sequence). The receptor was derived from an adult who received the AZD1222 COVID-19 vaccine. This chain connects TRBV11-1 to TRBJ2-2; D gene ambiguous. Sequenced material: peripheral blood, taken 28 days after the second AZD1222 dose. This CDR3 is CASSLARQRTGELFF. In DNA, the CDR3 is TGTGCCAGCAGCTTAGCGAGGCAGAGGACCGGGGAGCTGTTTTTT.